This TCR beta chain was sequenced in a study of T cell repertoires in cytomegalovirus infection. Study details: As its CMV epitopes, the study selected recently identified HLA-C-restricted and well-studied HLA-B-restricted targets. The public TCR beta signatures pointed to both CMV infection and matching HLA type.

TCRdb fed the reads into MiXCR, producing one record per CDR3 protein. The sample consists of some 350,000 distinct CDR3 sequences, about 35% of them appearing once. V was shortened by 10 bases and J by 2 bases, with 12 bases between the two germline ends. The germline CDR1 and CDR2 sequences are MDHEN and SYDVKM. The CDR3 has 12 amino acids. Study results and caveats: Identification of carriers of CMV plus the relevant HLA was performed using cumulative public TCR beta family frequency. CMV-specific HLA-C-restricted TCR beta clonotypes dominated the ex vivo response.

This clonotype was counted only a few times. The target antigen is unknown. The clonotype comes from a human donor in good health (CMV status not recorded). Some clones in this sample may be carry-over from other donors' samples. The starting material was cultured PBMCs, obtained from culture after CMV antigen stimulation. This chain links TRBV28 with TRBJ2-7; TRBD2 might be the D (5 bases). In DNA, the CDR3 is TGTGCCACCCCCGGGAAAGCCTACGAGCAGTACGTC. Its protein is CATPGKAYEQYV.